The 14 T cell receptor beta chains below all came from one sample that was sequenced in a study of cytomegalovirus exposure and HLA in healthy donors. The data were produced by immunoSEQ multiplex PCR, yet TCRdb's version contains in-frame clones alone and is incomplete. The sample lists some 150,000 clones; around 84% were seen once. Specimen: PBMCs. The receptors shown here come from a human donor in good health.

The chain is built from TRBV30 and TRBJ1-2, with TRBD1 as a possible D gene (6 bases). The CDR3 has 13 amino acids. Germline CDR1 GTSNPN, CDR2 SVGIG (reference sequence). Trimming left V 5 bases short and J 7 bases short, with 17 bases between. The CDR3 DNA is TGTGCCTGGGACCCATCAGGGGCTGTTGGCTACACCTTC. It encodes CAWDPSGAVGYTF.

The chain has TRBV27 and TRBJ2-1; 10 nucleotides align to TRBD2. In germline, CDR1 is MNHEY, CDR2 SMNVEV (reference sequence). Unmatched junction bases numbered 6, after V lost 6 bases and J lost 4 bases. The CDR3 has 15 amino acids. The CDR3 DNA reads TGTGCCAGCAGAGAGCTAGCGGGAGTGTACAATGAGCAGTTCTTC. Protein product: CASRELAGVYNEQFF.

The rearrangement joins TRBV5-6 to TRBJ2-7; 8 bases fit TRBD1. The CDR3 is 15 residues long. Trimming cost V 3 bases and J 5 bases; bases outside gene matches: 10. Germline loops: CDR1 SGHDT, CDR2 YYEEEE. The CDR3 loop reads CASSSLGQGKNEQYF. The CDR3 nucleotides read TGTGCCAGCAGCTCCCTCGGACAGGGAAAGAACGAGCAGTACTTC.

The chain is built from TRBV2 and TRBJ2-7, with 7 nucleotides matching TRBD1. Germline V gives CDR1 SNHLY, CDR2 FYNNEI. J was trimmed by 8 bases and V by 8 bases; bases with no gene match: 6. There are 11 residues in the CDR3. As DNA, the CDR3 is TGTGCCAGCGACCGGGACAGCAAGCAGTACTTC. Amino acid sequence: CASDRDSKQYF. The complete variable domain, with remaining parts taken from reference TRBV2 and TRBJ2-7, reads EPEVTQTPSHQVTQMGQEVILRCVPISNHLYFYWYRQILGQKVEFLVSFYNNEISEKSEIFDDQFSVERPDGSNFTLKIRSTKLEDSAMYFCASDRDSKQYFGPGTRLTVT.

This sequence joins TRBV5-1 and TRBJ2-1, with 13 bases fitting TRBD2. J gave up 8 bases and V 2 bases, and 7 bases lay outside the gene matches. Germline V gives CDR1 SGHRS, CDR2 YFSETQ. There are 16 residues in the CDR3. The CDR3 protein is CASSFRLAGGWDEQFF. CDR3 DNA: TGCGCCAGCAGCTTTCGACTAGCGGGGGGATGGGATGAGCAGTTCTTC.

This clone was seen a single time. The rearrangement uses TRBV7-9 and TRBJ2-2; tentative D call: TRBD2 (6 bases). The germline V and J ends were trimmed by 8 bases and 4 bases, with 8 bases remaining between them. Germline values: CDR1 SEHNR, CDR2 FQNEAQ (reference sequence). The CDR3 covers 12 residues. In DNA form, the CDR3 reads TGTGCCAGCTTAGCGGTCACCGGGGAGCTGTTTTTT. Its protein is CASLAVTGELFF. Full variable domain (missing parts from reference TRBV7-9 and TRBJ2-2): DTGVSQNPRHKITKRGQNVTFRCDPISEHNRLYWYRQTLGQGPEFLTYFQNEAQLEKSRLLSDRFSAERPKGSFSTLEIQRTEQGDSAMYLCASLAVTGELFFGEGSRLTVL.

This rearrangement joins TRBV28 to TRBJ2-2, with a possible D match to TRBD1 (6 bases). In germline, CDR1 is MDHEN, CDR2 SYDVKM. V was clipped by 4 bases and J by 4 bases, with 22 bases between them. The CDR3 has 18 residues. The CDR3, as DNA: TGTGCCAGCAGTTCCCTCACACGACTTCTAGGGGGCACCGGGGAGCTGTTTTTT. Its translation is CASSSLTRLLGGTGELFF.

The CDR3 sequence is CASSQLLYRFSTEAFF. CDR3 nucleotides: TGCGCCAGCAGCCAACTATTATACAGGTTTTCCACTGAAGCTTTCTTT. The chain carries TRBV4-1 and TRBJ1-1; tentative D call: TRBD1 (5 bases). The length of the CDR3 is 16 residues. Deletions cut 2 bases from V and 4 bases from J, with 17 bases between. From germline, CDR1 is MGHRA and CDR2 YSYEKL.

This rearrangement joins TRBV28 to TRBJ1-2; D ambiguous. The V gene's germline CDR1 is MDHEN and CDR2 SYDVKM. Between the trimmed V and J ends, which lost 7 bases and 5 bases, there was a span of 8 bases. CDR3 length: 11 amino acids. The CDR3 sequence: CASNSKYGYTF. DNA for the CDR3: TGTGCCAGCAACTCCAAATATGGCTACACCTTC.

The V gene is TRBV23-1, the J gene TRBJ2-2; possibly TRBD2 for D (6 bases). TRBV23-1 is labeled an ORF, and its function is uncertain. V was trimmed by 5 bases and J by 5 bases, leaving 15 bases between them. The CDR3 is 15 amino acids. The CDR3 region has the DNA TGCGCCAGCAGTAGCCCAGCGGGCAGGACCGGGGAGCTGTTTTTT. Translation: CASSSPAGRTGELFF.

The CDR3 nucleotides are TGTGCCAGTAGTAAGGGGGGGCGCCAATCACCCCTCCACTTT. Translation gives CASSKGGRQSPLHF. The chain links TRBV19 to TRBJ1-6, with D perhaps TRBD1 (6 bases). This CDR3 has 14 residues. Germline V lookup: CDR1 LNHDA, CDR2 SQIVND (reference sequence). V shed 4 bases and J shed 10 bases, with 14 bases lying between them.

The chain uses TRBV29-1 and TRBJ1-4; the D gene is possibly TRBD1 (5 bases). V was trimmed by 6 bases and J by 9 bases, leaving 20 bases between them. This CDR3 has 14 residues. Germline V CDR1 and CDR2: SQVTM, ANQGSEA. The CDR3 loop reads CSVHLRGERQKLFF. CDR3 coding DNA: TGCAGCGTCCACCTTCGGGGGGAGAGGCAAAAACTGTTTTTT.

This chain links TRBV2 with TRBJ1-4; perhaps TRBD1 as D (5 bases). This CDR3 is built from 12 residues. Germline lookup yields CDR1 SNHLY and CDR2 FYNNEI. V was shortened by 2 bases and J by 8 bases, with 6 bases between the two germline ends. The CDR3, as DNA: TGTGCCAGCAGTGAACAGGGAGAAAAACTGTTTTTT. The encoded protein is CASSEQGEKLFF.

The V gene is TRBV4-1, the J gene TRBJ2-4; TRBD1 might be the D (5 bases). The V and J ends lost 1 base and 0 bases respectively, with 7 bases between them. The CDR3 has 15 amino acids. Germline V CDR1 and CDR2: MGHRA, YSYEKL. CDR3 coding DNA: TGCGCCAGCAGCCAAGTGGGGCTAGCCAAAAACATTCAGTACTTC. Its protein is CASSQVGLAKNIQYF.